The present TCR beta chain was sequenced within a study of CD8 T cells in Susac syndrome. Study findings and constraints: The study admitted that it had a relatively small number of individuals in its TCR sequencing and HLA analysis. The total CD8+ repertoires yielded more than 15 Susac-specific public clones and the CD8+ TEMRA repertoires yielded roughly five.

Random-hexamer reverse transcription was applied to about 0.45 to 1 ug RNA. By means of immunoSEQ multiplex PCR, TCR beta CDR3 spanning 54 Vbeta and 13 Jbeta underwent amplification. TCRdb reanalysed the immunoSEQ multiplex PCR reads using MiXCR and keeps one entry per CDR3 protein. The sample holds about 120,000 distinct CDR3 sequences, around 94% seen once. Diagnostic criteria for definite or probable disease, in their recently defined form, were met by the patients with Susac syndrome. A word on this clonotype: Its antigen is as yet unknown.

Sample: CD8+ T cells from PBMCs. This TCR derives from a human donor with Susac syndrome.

CDR3 amino acids: CASSRNEGDETQYF. The DNA for the CDR3 is TGCGCCAGCAGCCGGAATGAGGGGGATGAGACCCAGTACTTC. This chain joins TRBV4-1 and TRBJ2-5; D might be TRBD1 (6 bases). Germline loops: CDR1 MGHRA, CDR2 YSYEKL. The CDR3 has 14 amino acids. Trimming stripped 4 bases from V and 5 bases from J, with 14 bases between.